This TCR beta chain was retrieved from a study of breast tumors, draining lymph nodes, adjacent tissues. Study-wide findings and caveats: Tumors had less TCR diversity than lymph nodes, more than nontumor tissue. Findings are consistent with lymph node origin and intratumoral expansion of most tumor T cells. Luminal-like breast cancer showed significantly greater tumor-nontumor repertoire similarity than basal-like breast cancer did.

A single record per CDR3 protein comes from TCRdb applying MiXCR to the multiplex PCR reads. The sample includes 150,000 to 200,000 distinct CDR3 sequences, 30% to 35% of them seen just once. Axillary draining lymph nodes of breast cancer patients supplied the node samples. The sample holds many counts of this clonotype. The antigen is undetermined. The sample taken for sequencing was axillary lymph node tissue. This receptor was obtained from a female donor with breast cancer. Some clones in this sample may be carry-over from other donors' samples.

Written as DNA, the CDR3 is TGTGCCAGCAGCTTTCCTTCGGGACAGGGAGAAGGCTACACCTTC. As protein: CASSFPSGQGEGYTF. This chain joins TRBV5-8 and TRBJ1-2, with 9 bases lining up with TRBD1. J lost 8 bases, V lost 2 bases, and 10 bases had no gene match. The V gene's germline CDR1 is SGHTS and CDR2 YDEGEE. The CDR3 runs 15 residues.